The 3 T cell receptor beta chains below were found in one sample sequenced in a study of PD-L1 blockade in urothelial cancer. Libraries were prepared by immunoSEQ multiplex PCR; TCRdb keeps only in-frame clonotypes and omits some of them. This table holds about 45,000 clones, about 87% found once. The material sequenced was PBMCs, taken around atezolizumab (anti-PD-L1) treatment. These receptors all stem from an elderly man with urothelial cancer.

This chain links TRBV25-1 with TRBJ2-7; the D gene is possibly TRBD1 (6 bases). Deletions cut 1 base from V and 0 bases from J, with 10 bases between. CDR1 is MGHDK, CDR2 SYGVNS, per germline. This CDR3 contains 15 residues. Written as DNA, the CDR3 is TGTGCCAGCAGTGAATTGGACAGCAGCTCCTACGAGCAGTACTTC. This sequence encodes CASSELDSSSYEQYF.

The chain couples TRBV27 to TRBJ2-7; D perhaps matches TRBD2 (6 bases). CDR1 is MNHEY and CDR2 is SMNVEV in the germline V gene (reference sequence). The CDR3 length is 18 residues. V gave up 2 bases and J gave up 0 bases, with 20 bases separating them. In nucleotides, the CDR3 is TGTGCCAGCAGTTTACGGTCCGGAGGGTTTACCAGCTCCTACGAGCAGTACTTC. Translated: CASSLRSGGFTSSYEQYF.

The V call is TRBV11-2, the J call TRBJ2-2; D call uncertain. In germline, CDR1 is SGHAT, CDR2 FQNNGV. Trimming took off 6 bases at V and 0 bases at J, with 8 bases between the two ends. This CDR3 is built from 14 residues. The CDR3 here is CASRSSANTGELFF. DNA of the CDR3: TGTGCCAGCAGGTCCAGCGCGAACACCGGGGAGCTGTTTTTT.